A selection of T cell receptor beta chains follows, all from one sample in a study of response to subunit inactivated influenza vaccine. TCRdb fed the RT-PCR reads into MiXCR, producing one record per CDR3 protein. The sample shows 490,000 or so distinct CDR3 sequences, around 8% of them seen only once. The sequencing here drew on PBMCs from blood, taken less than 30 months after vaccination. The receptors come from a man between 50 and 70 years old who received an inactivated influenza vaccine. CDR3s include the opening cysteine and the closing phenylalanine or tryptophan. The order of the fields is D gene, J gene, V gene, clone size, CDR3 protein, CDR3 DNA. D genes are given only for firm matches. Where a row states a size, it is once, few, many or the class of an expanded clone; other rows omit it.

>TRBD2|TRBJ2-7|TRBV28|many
CASSSSGRGEQYF
TGTGCCAGCAGTTCTAGCGGGAGAGGCGAGCAGTACTTC
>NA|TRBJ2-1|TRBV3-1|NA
CASSQDPREQFF
TGTGCCAGCAGCCAAGATCCCCGAGAGCAGTTCTTC
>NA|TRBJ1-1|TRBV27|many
CASKKLGRTEAFF
TGTGCCAGCAAAAAGTTGGGAAGAACTGAAGCTTTCTTT
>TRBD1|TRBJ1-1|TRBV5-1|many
CASSRREGQGGVNTEAFF
TGCGCCAGCAGCCGCCGGGAAGGACAGGGAGGAGTGAACACTGAAGCTTTCTTT
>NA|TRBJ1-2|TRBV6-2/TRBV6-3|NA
CASSYGYQLNYGYTF
TGTGCCAGCAGTTACGGATACCAGCTAAACTATGGCTACACCTTC
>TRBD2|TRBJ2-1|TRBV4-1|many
CASSNSGRALSYNEQFF
TGCGCCAGCAGCAATAGCGGGAGGGCCCTATCCTACAATGAGCAGTTCTTC
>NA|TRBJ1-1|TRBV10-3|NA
CATRTFGTEAFF
TGTGCCACCCGGACGTTCGGCACTGAAGCTTTCTTT
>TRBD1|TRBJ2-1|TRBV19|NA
CASSIAGTGSGNEQFF
TGTGCCAGTAGCATCGCCGGGACAGGGTCTGGCAATGAGCAGTTCTTC
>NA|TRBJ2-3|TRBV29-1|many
CSVDILSSTDTQYF
TGCAGCGTTGACATATTATCTAGCACAGATACGCAGTATTTT
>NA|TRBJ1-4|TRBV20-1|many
CSAPQAGEKLFF
TGCAGTGCACCACAAGCGGGTGAAAAACTGTTTTTT
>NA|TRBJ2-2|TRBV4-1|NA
CASRQGMYTTGELFF
TGCGCCAGCAGACAAGGGATGTACACCACCGGGGAGCTGTTTTTT
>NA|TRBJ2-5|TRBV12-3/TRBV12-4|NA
CASRGFGSVETQYF
TGTGCCAGCAGAGGGTTCGGTAGCGTAGAGACCCAGTACTTC
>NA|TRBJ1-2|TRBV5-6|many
CASIRENGPGGYTF
TGTGCCAGCATCAGGGAAAACGGCCCTGGTGGCTACACCTTC
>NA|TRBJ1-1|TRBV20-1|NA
CSASKGMGVLNTEAFF
TGCAGTGCTAGTAAGGGTATGGGGGTCCTGAACACTGAAGCTTTCTTT
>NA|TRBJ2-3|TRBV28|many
CASEGHALSTDTQYF
TGTGCCAGCGAGGGCCACGCCCTTAGCACAGATACGCAGTATTTT
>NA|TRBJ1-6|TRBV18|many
CASSPDRQGYSPLHF
TGTGCCAGCTCACCGGATCGGCAGGGGTATTCACCCCTCCACTTT
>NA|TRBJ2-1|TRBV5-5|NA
CASSPAVLREQFF
TGTGCCAGCAGCCCTGCAGTGTTGCGGGAGCAGTTCTTC
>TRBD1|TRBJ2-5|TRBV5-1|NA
CASRRTGDETQYF
TGCGCCAGCAGGAGGACAGGGGACGAGACCCAGTACTTC
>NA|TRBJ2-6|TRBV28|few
CASRPGWLGANVLTF
TGTGCCAGCAGGCCTGGGTGGTTAGGGGCCAACGTCCTGACTTTC
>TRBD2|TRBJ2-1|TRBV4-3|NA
CASSQDLAGARYNEQFF
TGCGCCAGCAGCCAAGATCTAGCGGGAGCTAGGTACAATGAGCAGTTCTTC
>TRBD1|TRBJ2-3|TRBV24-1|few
CATGTENTDTQYF
TGTGCCACGGGGACAGAGAACACAGATACGCAGTATTTT
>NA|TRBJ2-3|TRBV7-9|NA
CASSFDRLADTQYF
TGTGCCAGCAGCTTCGACAGGTTGGCAGATACGCAGTATTTT
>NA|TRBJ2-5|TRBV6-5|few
CASSYRDGETQYF
TGTGCCAGCAGTTACCGAGACGGAGAGACCCAGTACTTC
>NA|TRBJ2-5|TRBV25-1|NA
CASSPPITGEETQYF
TGTGCCAGCAGCCCCCCCATCACAGGAGAAGAGACCCAGTACTTC
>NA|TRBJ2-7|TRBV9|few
CASSVGWGVYEQYF
TGTGCCAGCAGCGTAGGGTGGGGGGTCTACGAGCAGTACTTC
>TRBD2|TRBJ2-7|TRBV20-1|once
CCAGTSGGGDSYEQYF
TGCTGTGCCGGGACTAGCGGGGGGGGAGATTCCTACGAGCAGTACTTC
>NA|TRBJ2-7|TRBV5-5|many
CASSYLWGERYEQYF
TGTGCCAGCAGTTACCTGTGGGGGGAGAGGTACGAGCAGTACTTC
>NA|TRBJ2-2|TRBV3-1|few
CASSQVRSGELFF
TGTGCCAGCAGCCAAGTCCGCTCCGGGGAGCTGTTTTTT
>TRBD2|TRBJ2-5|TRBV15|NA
CATSSGRTVETQYF
TGTGCCACCAGCAGCGGGAGGACCGTAGAGACCCAGTACTTC
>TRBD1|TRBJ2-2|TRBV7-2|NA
CASSPSRRGRGGELFF
TGTGCCAGCAGCCCATCTCGCAGGGGGCGCGGCGGGGAGCTGTTTTTT
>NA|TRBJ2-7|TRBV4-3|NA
CASSQDLGSSYEQYF
TGCGCCAGCAGCCAAGATCTAGGCAGCTCCTACGAGCAGTACTTC
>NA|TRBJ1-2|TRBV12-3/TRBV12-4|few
CASGPGYNYGYTF
TGTGCCAGCGGCCCGGGTTATAACTATGGCTACACCTTC
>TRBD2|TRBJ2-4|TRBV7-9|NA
CASSLALAGLAKNIQYF
TGTGCCAGCAGCTTAGCACTAGCGGGACTAGCCAAAAACATTCAGTACTTC
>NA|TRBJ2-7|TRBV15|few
CATSRDWSLRYRKYEQYF
TGTGCCACCAGCAGAGATTGGTCATTAAGGTACAGGAAATACGAGCAGTACTTC
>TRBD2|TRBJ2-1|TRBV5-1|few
CASSILAGVTYNEQFF
TGCGCCAGCAGCATACTAGCGGGAGTAACCTACAATGAGCAGTTCTTC
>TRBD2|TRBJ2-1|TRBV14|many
CASSQDRTSGGTYNEQFF
TGTGCCAGCAGCCAAGATCGGACTAGCGGGGGTACCTACAATGAGCAGTTCTTC
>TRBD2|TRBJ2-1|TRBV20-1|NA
CSAWTSGRDEQFF
TGCAGTGCTTGGACTAGCGGGAGGGATGAGCAGTTCTTC
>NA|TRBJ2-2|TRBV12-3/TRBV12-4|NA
CASSPNSLAGELFF
TGTGCCAGCAGCCCAAATAGTCTGGCCGGGGAGCTGTTTTTT
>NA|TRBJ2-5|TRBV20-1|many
CSAKDSRSETQYF
TGCAGTGCAAAGGACAGCAGGTCGGAGACCCAGTACTTC
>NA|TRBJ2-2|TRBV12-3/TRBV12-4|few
CASRTGRTNGELFF
TGTGCCAGCAGGACGGGACGGACTAACGGGGAGCTGTTTTTT
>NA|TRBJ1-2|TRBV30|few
CAGEGYGYTF
TGTGCCGGGGAAGGCTATGGCTACACCTTC
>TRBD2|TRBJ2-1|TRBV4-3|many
CASSQEVLAGGPEQFF
TGCGCCAGCAGCCAAGAAGTGCTAGCGGGAGGGCCTGAGCAGTTCTTC
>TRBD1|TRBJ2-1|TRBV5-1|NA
CASSLGSQGVYNEQFF
TGCGCCAGCAGCTTGGGATCCCAGGGGGTATACAATGAGCAGTTCTTC
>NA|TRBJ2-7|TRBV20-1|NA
CSAREPPEQYF
TGCAGTGCTAGAGAACCCCCCGAGCAGTACTTC
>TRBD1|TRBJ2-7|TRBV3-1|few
CASSHTPTGANEQYF
TGTGCCAGCAGCCACACCCCGACAGGGGCCAACGAGCAGTACTTC
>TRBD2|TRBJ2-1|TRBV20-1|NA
CSARDRGGGSGRIAYNEQFF
TGCAGTGCTAGAGATCGGGGTGGTGGTAGCGGGAGGATCGCCTACAATGAGCAGTTCTTC
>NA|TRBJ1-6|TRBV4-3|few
CASSREAFNSPLHF
TGCGCCAGCAGCCGAGAAGCGTTTAATTCACCCCTCCACTTT
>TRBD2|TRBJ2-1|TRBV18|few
CASSRLTSETSYNEQFF
TGTGCCAGCTCACGCTTAACTAGCGAAACCTCCTACAATGAGCAGTTCTTC
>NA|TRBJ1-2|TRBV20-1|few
CSAKAQIDGYTF
TGCAGTGCCAAGGCGCAGATAGATGGCTACACCTTC
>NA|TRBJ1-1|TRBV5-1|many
CASSLERGRMNTEAFF
TGCGCCAGCAGCTTGGAGAGGGGCCGAATGAACACTGAAGCTTTCTTT
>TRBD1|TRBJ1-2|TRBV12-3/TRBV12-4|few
CASSLRGRDGYTF
TGTGCCAGCAGTTTGAGGGGGCGGGATGGCTACACCTTC
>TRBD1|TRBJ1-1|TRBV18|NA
CASSPQGQGGTEAFF
TGTGCCAGCTCACCACAGGGACAGGGAGGTACTGAAGCTTTCTTT